Here is one T cell receptor beta chain with its context. Original handling: Amplifying reference gene primers gave estimates of nucleated cell counts. The data were produced by immunoSEQ multiplex PCR, yet TCRdb's version contains in-frame clones alone and is incomplete. V and J calls plus clone size are reproduced from that table; the DNA served to infer D and trimming. The sample holds around 60,000 clones, more than 80% seen once. Between the trimmed V and J ends, which lost 4 bases and 4 bases, there was a span of 17 bases. The germline V gene encodes CDR1 SGHRS and CDR2 YFSETQ. The CDR3 consists of 16 residues. This sample was taken from a study of blood T cell repertoires in COVID-19. The overall study: The study drew acute and convalescent COVID-19 samples from the United States, Italy and Spain. Sample material is recorded as cDNA or gDNA derived from T cells, B-cell-depleted T cells, or PBMCs.

The TCR originated in a man older than 75 with acute or convalescent COVID-19. Sample: peripheral blood. The chain carries TRBV5-1 and TRBJ1-4; D is uncertain. CDR3 in DNA: TGCGCCAGCAGCCAACAGCCCCTAGCCAATAATGAAAAACTGTTTTTT. Its protein is CASSQQPLANNEKLFF.